The T cell receptor (beta chain) under discussion was sequenced for a study of T cells in Graves' hyperthyroidism and ophthalmopathy. Germline CDR1 reads KGHSH; CDR2 reads LQKENI. The CDR3 runs 16 residues. The V gene lost 1 base and the J gene lost 5 bases, with 18 bases spanning the gap. Amplification of TCR beta CDR3 regions used RNA as the template. During a first-round RT-PCR of the TCR CDR3, the HTBI primer set was used. MiXCR, run by TCRdb on the multiplex PCR reads, gives a single entry per CDR3 protein. The sample has 450,000 to 600,000 distinct CDR3 sequences, 12% to 15% seen once. The clonotype originates from a woman aged 40 to 50 with Graves' hyperthyroidism. Sequencing was performed on blood. The J gene is TRBJ2-7, the V gene TRBV18; D is possibly TRBD2 (6 bases). The CDR3 is CASSPLFGTLHNEQYF. The CDR3 DNA reads TGTGCCAGCTCACCACTATTTGGGACTCTTCATAACGAGCAGTACTTC.